This T cell receptor beta chain was observed in a study of cytomegalovirus exposure and HLA in healthy donors. Healthy bone marrow donors made up the donor group. CDR3 length: 13 amino acids. CDR1 and CDR2 (germline): LNHDA, SQIVND (reference sequence). The V end was cut by 4 bases, the J end by 5 bases, with 8 bases between. Use of 60 Vbeta and 13 Jbeta primers characterized the PCR. The repertoire was sequenced with immunoSEQ multiplex PCR; TCRdb's copy has only in-frame clones and lacks some. The table records some 170,000 clones, 75% to 90% of them present only once. The TCR comes from a middle-aged man in good health and CMV-seropositive. Sequencing input: PBMCs. J is TRBJ1-4 and V is TRBV19; D gene unclear. Written as DNA, the CDR3 is TGTGCCAGTAGTAGCAGCGACAATGAAAAACTGTTTTTT. Its translation is CASSSSDNEKLFF.